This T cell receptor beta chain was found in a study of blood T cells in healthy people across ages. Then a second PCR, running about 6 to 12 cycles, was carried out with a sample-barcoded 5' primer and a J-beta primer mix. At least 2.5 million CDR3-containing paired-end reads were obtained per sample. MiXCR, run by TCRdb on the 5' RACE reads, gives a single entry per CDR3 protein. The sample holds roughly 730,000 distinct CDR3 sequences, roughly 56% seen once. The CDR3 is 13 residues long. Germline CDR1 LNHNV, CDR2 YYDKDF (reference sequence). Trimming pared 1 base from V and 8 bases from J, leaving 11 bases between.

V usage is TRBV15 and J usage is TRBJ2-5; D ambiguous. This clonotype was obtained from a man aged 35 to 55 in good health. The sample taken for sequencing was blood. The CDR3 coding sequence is TGTGCCACCAGCAGAGTATTATCGGGTACCCAGTACTTC. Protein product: CATSRVLSGTQYF.